This T cell receptor beta chain derives from a study of CD8+CD57+ T cells in acquired aplastic anemia. Study background: Mean yield of DNA from sorted CD4+ and CD8+ cells was roughly 3.1 ug.

Patients chosen for sequencing had shown CD8+CD57+ cell expansion by flow cytometry. There was no therapy given to any patient before the blood sampling took place. This clonotype was observed many times. Its target is unknown. Study-level results: Patient and control CD8+ Simpson's diversity was not significantly different.

For CDR3 and TCR beta VDJ profiling, genomic DNA was the template used. TCRdb independently ran MiXCR on the reads; one entry per CDR3 protein. In the table there are about 470,000 distinct CDR3 sequences, under 40% of which are singletons. Trimming took 8 bases from V and 0 from J; bases not matched to a gene: 9. The CDR3 contains 15 residues. CDR1 and CDR2 from the germline V gene are LNHDA and SQIVND (reference sequence). The rearrangement links TRBV19 to TRBJ1-1; 7 bases are a match to TRBD1. The sample consisted of sorted CD4+, CD8+, or CD8+CD57+ T cells (not recorded which) from PBMCs. This TCR was recovered from a human donor with aplastic anemia. The CDR3 sequence: CASDKGQVVNTEAFF. The CDR3 region has the DNA TGTGCCAGTGATAAAGGACAGGTTGTGAACACTGAAGCTTTCTTT.